These T cell receptor beta chains were read from a single sample in a study of PD-L1 blockade in urothelial cancer. Data came from immunoSEQ multiplex PCR; TCRdb stores just in-frame clones and leaves some out. The sample includes 90,000 or so clones, around 87% of them seen just once. This specimen was PBMCs, taken around atezolizumab (anti-PD-L1) treatment. These receptors were obtained from a man aged 55 to 70 with urothelial cancer. Each CDR3 is given with its conserved first and last residue. A D gene is named only where the DNA matches it firmly. The size of a clone is reported for some rows only, either as once, few or many, or as a class for expanded clones.

clone size	V gene	J gene	D gene	CDR3 DNA	CDR3 protein
NA	TRBV7-9	TRBJ2-7	TRBD1	TGTGCCAGCAGCTTAGAGGACAGGGGCTACGAGCAGTACTTC	CASSLEDRGYEQYF
NA	TRBV9	TRBJ2-3	TRBD1	TGTGCCAGCAGCGCCGAAGGGGACAGGAGGACAGATACGCAGTATTTT	CASSAEGDRRTDTQYF
NA	TRBV11-2	TRBJ1-3	NA	TGTGCCAGCAGCTCGACTCGGGGGGGCTCTGGAAACACCATATATTTT	CASSSTRGGSGNTIYF
NA	TRBV25-1	TRBJ2-1	NA	TGTGCCAGCAGTGAGAATTTCGGGTCCCAGTTCTTC	CASSENFGSQFF
NA	TRBV6-6	TRBJ1-6	TRBD1	TGTGCCAGCAGTATCGGACAGGGGTATAATTCACCCCTCCACTTT	CASSIGQGYNSPLHF
NA	TRBV11-2	TRBJ2-1	TRBD2	TGTGCCAGCAGACAAAATAGCAGCGGGAGGGCCGGGGAGCAGTTCTTC	CASRQNSSGRAGEQFF
NA	TRBV10-3	TRBJ2-4	TRBD2	TGTGCCATCAGTGGGGAAGGGAGGGACATTCAGTACTTC	CAISGEGRDIQYF
NA	TRBV5-1	TRBJ2-1	NA	TGCGCCAGCAGCTTGGGAGGAGGGAGGAGACCTTACAATGAGCAGTTCTTC	CASSLGGGRRPYNEQFF
NA	TRBV6-6	TRBJ2-1	TRBD1	TGTGCCAGCATCTCACAGGGGGATCAAGAGCAGTTCTTC	CASISQGDQEQFF
NA	TRBV9	TRBJ2-2	NA	TGTGCCAGCAGCGCGAACACGGGACTGGTTTGGGGGGAGCTGTTTTTT	CASSANTGLVWGELFF
NA	TRBV15	TRBJ2-2	NA	TGTGCCACCGCAGGGGCCTATAACACCGGGGAGCTGTTTTTT	CATAGAYNTGELFF
once	TRBV28	TRBJ2-2	NA	TGTGCCAGCGGGGGGTTAGCCGGGGAGCTGTTTTTT	CASGGLAGELFF
NA	TRBV30	TRBJ1-1	NA	TGTGCCTGTTACCGCGGCCAGCGTAACACTGAAGCTTTCTTT	CACYRGQRNTEAFF
NA	TRBV5-1	TRBJ1-5	NA	TGCGCCAGCAGCTTGTCAGGGTCTGATCAGCCCCAGCATTTT	CASSLSGSDQPQHF
NA	TRBV6-6	TRBJ1-2	TRBD1	TGTGCCAGTAGGAGGGGGCAGGGCTATGGCTACACCTTC	CASRRGQGYGYTF
NA	TRBV5-1	TRBJ1-1	NA	TGCGCCAGCAGACTGACACCCGTGGCGGGTACTGAAGCTTTCTTT	CASRLTPVAGTEAFF
NA	TRBV6-1	TRBJ1-4	NA	TGTGCCAGCGTCGGCGGGGGGATCAATGAAAAACTGTTTTTT	CASVGGGINEKLFF
NA	TRBV18	TRBJ2-3	TRBD2	TGTGCCAGCTCACCTCGGAGCGGGGGGGCCACAGATACGCAGTATTTT	CASSPRSGGATDTQYF
NA	TRBV11-2	TRBJ2-7	NA	TGTGCCAGCAGCTCCCTAGCTGGTAAGGTCTACGAGCAGTACTTC	CASSSLAGKVYEQYF
once	TRBV6-6	TRBJ1-2	NA	TGTGCCAGCTCCGCGACAGGCCCCTATGGCTACACCTTC	CASSATGPYGYTF
NA	TRBV7-2	TRBJ2-7	NA	TGTGCCAGCAGCTTGATCGGAGGGGGCCACGAGCAGTACTTC	CASSLIGGGHEQYF
NA	TRBV30	TRBJ1-3	NA	TGTGCACACGACAGATCTGGAAACACCATATATTTT	CAHDRSGNTIYF
once	TRBV6-6	TRBJ2-5	TRBD2	TGTGCCAGCAGTCAGCTGGGGAGCGGGGGGCTGGAGACCCAGTACTTC	CASSQLGSGGLETQYF
NA	TRBV18	TRBJ1-1	NA	TGTGCCAGCTCATCCAGGGGTCAGCTTATGAACACTGAAGCTTTCTTT	CASSSRGQLMNTEAFF
NA	TRBV9	TRBJ2-2	TRBD2	TGTGCCAGCAGCGCCTTGGCTAGCGGGGGGGCCGCCGGGGAGCTGTTTTTT	CASSALASGGAAGELFF
few	TRBV2	TRBJ1-6	NA	TGTGCCAGCAGTGAATTGATGTCGAGTATCGCCACCCTCCACTTT	CASSELMSSIATLHF